The clone carrying this T cell receptor beta chain appeared many times. TCRdb redid the calling of the RT-PCR reads with MiXCR, one entry per CDR3 protein. The table has around 7,000 distinct CDR3 sequences, over 9.5% seen once. The germline gives CDR1 SQVTM, CDR2 ANQGSEA. The CDR3 consists of 11 residues. Trimming removed 3 bases from V and 2 bases from J, with 2 bases in between. The record originates from a study of patients and donors after allogeneic stem cell transplantation. The sample taken for sequencing was blood, either unsorted or a sorted T cell fraction (not recorded which). The TCR comes from a human donor who was either an allogeneic HSCT recipient or a stem cell or donor lymphocyte infusion donor (not recorded which). It is not recorded whose cells these are; they may come from a transplant donor. The chain is built from TRBV29-1 and TRBJ2-1; D gene ambiguous. The CDR3 spells CSVETYNEQFF. CDR3 coding DNA: TGCAGCGTTGAGACCTACAATGAGCAGTTCTTC.